The sequence of this T cell receptor beta chain was determined in a study of human T cells and chemical hapten exposure. Study summary: All through the roughly 25-week study, the scalp of each patient received diphenylcyclopropenone doses weekly. Upper-back patch tests with 0.01% DPC were read at 6 days. General observations from the study: The presence of alopecia in the donors means their immune response may differ from healthy people's.

TCRdb re-derived calls from the RACE reads in MiXCR, one entry per CDR3 protein. Seen here are 240,000 or so distinct CDR3 sequences, roughly 8.9% observed once, and the top ten hold 2% to 3%. The time point: pre-sensitization, week 0. The sample's treatment: therapeutic diphenylcyclopropenone sensitization with weekly scalp DPC. Phlebotomy was performed prior to application of every patch test. To note about this clonotype: Its antigen is not identified.

Germline CDR1 LGHDT, CDR2 YNNKEL (reference sequence). V was trimmed by 0 bases and J by 6 bases, leaving 4 bases between them. CDR3 length equals 12 residues. Material: whole blood, obtained in connection with sensitization to the hapten diphenylcyclopropenone (DPC). This TCR came from a woman between 35 and 50 years old with alopecia areata. Some clones in this sample may be carry-over from other donors' samples. The chain couples TRBV3-1 to TRBJ2-3; the D is unclear. The CDR3 DNA follows: TGTGCCAGCAGCCAAGAGCGGGATACGCAGTATTTT. It yields the protein CASSQERDTQYF.